This TCR beta chain is from a study of T cells in Graves' hyperthyroidism and ophthalmopathy. For Graves' hyperthyroidism to be stable, ophthalmopathy could not progress within 18 months. RNA transcripts gave rise to amplified TCR beta CDR3 regions. In the first-round RT-PCR of the TCR CDR3, the HTBI primer set was used. One entry per CDR3 protein, called by TCRdb with MiXCR from the multiplex PCR reads. The table includes roughly 750,000 distinct CDR3 sequences, about 16% detected once. About this clonotype itself: What it recognizes is unknown.

V was trimmed by 1 base and J by 3 bases, leaving 10 bases between them. This CDR3 has 14 amino acids. CDR1 is SEHNR, CDR2 FQNEAQ, per germline (reference sequence). Points from the study as a whole: Most clonotypes expanded in thyroid above 0.001 were likewise present in blood.

V usage is TRBV7-9 and J usage is TRBJ2-7; D is ambiguous. The sequenced sample was blood. The clonotype was recovered from a man aged 18 to 30 with Graves' hyperthyroidism. In DNA, the CDR3 is TGTGCCAGCAGCTTAGTACTGGGCGACTACGAGCAGTACTTC. This encodes CASSLVLGDYEQYF.